This TCR beta chain was identified in a study of blood T cells in healthy people across ages. The germline CDR1 and CDR2 sequences are DFQATT and SNEGSKA (reference sequence). This CDR3 spans 14 amino acids. V lost 1 base to trimming and J lost 2 bases; unmatched junction nucleotides: 3. This clonotype has more than one count but fewer than ten. PCR was performed a second time for roughly 7 to 12 cycles using a sample-barcoded 5' primer and a J-beta primer mix. TCRdb independently ran MiXCR on the 5' RACE reads; one entry per CDR3 protein. The sample holds around 800,000 distinct CDR3 sequences, about 42% seen once.

This sequence was found in a man aged 60-69 years in good health. The chain has TRBV20-1 and TRBJ2-5, with 8 nucleotides matching TRBD1. The sequencing input was blood. The CDR3 coding sequence is TGCAGTGCTAGAGGACAGGGGTGGCAAGAGACCCAGTACTTC. This translates into CSARGQGWQETQYF.